This is a list of T cell receptor beta chains from one sample in a study of metastatic and nonmetastatic thyroid tumors. MiXCR was used by TCRdb to re-call the PCR reads. The sample has 28,000 or so clones; around 17% are singletons. The source material was blood. These receptors all come from a female donor with papillary thyroid cancer or a benign thyroid nodule (not recorded which). Some clones in this sample may be carry-over from other donors' samples. CDR3s include the opening cysteine and the closing phenylalanine or tryptophan. The order of the fields is J gene, V gene, clone size, D gene, CDR3 protein, CDR3 DNA. The D gene is left open where the match is weak. Not all rows give a size; the values are once, few, many and, for expanded clones, a class.

J gene: TRBJ2-1
V gene: TRBV6-1
clone size: -
D gene: -
CDR3 protein: CASSSDGGHYNGQFF
CDR3 DNA: TGTGCCAGCAGTTCCGATGGGGGACACTACAATGGGCAGTTCTTC

J gene: TRBJ2-2
V gene: TRBV19
clone size: many
D gene: TRBD2
CDR3 protein: CASRPTSGWGGELFF
CDR3 DNA: TGTGCCAGTAGACCGACTAGCGGGTGGGGCGGGGAGCTGTTTTTT

J gene: TRBJ2-5
V gene: TRBV30
clone size: many
D gene: -
CDR3 protein: CAWSVVETQYF
CDR3 DNA: TGTGCCTGGAGTGTAGTGGAGACCCAGTACTTC

J gene: TRBJ1-1
V gene: TRBV10-1
clone size: -
D gene: TRBD1
CDR3 protein: CASSDAAGGTEAFF
CDR3 DNA: TGCGCCAGCAGTGACGCCGCAGGGGGGACTGAAGCTTTCTTT

J gene: TRBJ1-5
V gene: TRBV2
clone size: -
D gene: -
CDR3 protein: CASTRDPLYTSNQNQHF
CDR3 DNA: TGTGCCAGCACACGGGACCCCCTATACACTAGCAATCAGAACCAACATTTT

J gene: TRBJ1-2
V gene: TRBV28
clone size: many
D gene: -
CDR3 protein: CASSLRLWGTYYGYTF
CDR3 DNA: TGTGCCAGCAGTTTACGCCTTTGGGGGACCTACTATGGCTACACCTTC

J gene: TRBJ2-6
V gene: TRBV12-3/TRBV12-4
clone size: many
D gene: -
CDR3 protein: CASTQSSGANVLTF
CDR3 DNA: TGTGCCAGCACGCAGAGCTCTGGGGCCAACGTCCTGACTTTC

J gene: TRBJ2-3
V gene: TRBV20-1
clone size: many
D gene: -
CDR3 protein: CSARSSGGSTDTQYF
CDR3 DNA: TGCAGTGCTAGATCCTCAGGGGGGTCTACAGATACGCAGTATTTT

J gene: TRBJ2-5
V gene: TRBV10-2
clone size: many
D gene: -
CDR3 protein: CASSEGWVQETQYF
CDR3 DNA: TGCGCCAGCAGTGAGGGGTGGGTCCAAGAGACCCAGTACTTC

J gene: TRBJ2-1
V gene: TRBV7-9
clone size: many
D gene: TRBD2
CDR3 protein: CASSLGSGRLSYNEQFF
CDR3 DNA: TGTGCCAGCAGCCTTGGTAGCGGGAGGCTATCCTACAATGAGCAGTTCTTC

J gene: TRBJ2-7
V gene: TRBV29-1
clone size: many
D gene: TRBD2
CDR3 protein: CSVEWGSSGDSYEQYF
CDR3 DNA: TGCAGCGTTGAATGGGGGTCTAGCGGGGATTCCTACGAGCAGTACTTC

J gene: TRBJ1-1
V gene: TRBV11-2
clone size: -
D gene: -
CDR3 protein: CASSQIRGGTEAFF
CDR3 DNA: TGTGCCAGCAGCCAGATCAGGGGAGGCACTGAAGCTTTCTTT

J gene: TRBJ1-2
V gene: TRBV2
clone size: few
D gene: TRBD1
CDR3 protein: CASIGVGQGDYGYTF
CDR3 DNA: TGTGCCAGCATAGGAGTGGGACAGGGGGACTATGGCTACACCTTC

J gene: TRBJ2-7
V gene: TRBV6-2/TRBV6-3
clone size: medium-sized
D gene: TRBD1
CDR3 protein: CASSYVDRGFYEQYF
CDR3 DNA: TGTGCCAGCAGTTACGTAGACAGGGGTTTCTACGAGCAGTACTTC

J gene: TRBJ2-5
V gene: TRBV19
clone size: many
D gene: -
CDR3 protein: CATRSSLAQETQYF
CDR3 DNA: TGTGCCACCCGATCCTCCTTGGCACAGGAGACCCAGTACTTC

J gene: TRBJ1-2
V gene: TRBV9
clone size: -
D gene: TRBD1
CDR3 protein: CASSVGRTGTGSNYGYTF
CDR3 DNA: TGTGCCAGCAGCGTGGGAAGGACGGGGACAGGGAGTAACTATGGCTACACCTTC

J gene: TRBJ2-3
V gene: TRBV6-2/TRBV6-3
clone size: many
D gene: TRBD2
CDR3 protein: CASSYGRATDTQYF
CDR3 DNA: TGTGCCAGCAGTTACGGGAGGGCCACAGATACGCAGTATTTT

J gene: TRBJ1-2
V gene: TRBV20-1
clone size: many
D gene: -
CDR3 protein: CSARVGSVGYTF
CDR3 DNA: TGCAGTGCTAGGGTGGGGTCCGTTGGCTACACCTTC

J gene: TRBJ1-1
V gene: TRBV24-1
clone size: many
D gene: -
CDR3 protein: CATSDSGGLTEAFF
CDR3 DNA: TGTGCCACCAGTGATTCGGGGGGTCTGACTGAAGCTTTCTTT

J gene: TRBJ1-1
V gene: TRBV9
clone size: -
D gene: -
CDR3 protein: CASSEGTSGVEHYF
CDR3 DNA: TGTGCCAGCAGCGAGGGGACTAGCGGGGTGGAGCATTACTTT

J gene: TRBJ2-3
V gene: TRBV11-1
clone size: many
D gene: -
CDR3 protein: CASSSNRDSTDTQYF
CDR3 DNA: TGTGCCAGCAGCTCAAACAGGGACAGCACAGATACGCAGTATTTT

J gene: TRBJ2-7
V gene: TRBV5-1
clone size: many
D gene: -
CDR3 protein: CASSPGRAAYEQYF
CDR3 DNA: TGCGCCAGCAGCCCGGGACGAGCGGCCTACGAGCAGTACTTC

J gene: TRBJ1-5
V gene: TRBV6-1
clone size: -
D gene: -
CDR3 protein: CAISGGTPSTDTQHF
CDR3 DNA: TGTGCCATCAGTGGAGGGACACCGAGCACAGATACGCAGCATTTT

J gene: TRBJ2-5
V gene: TRBV6-5
clone size: many
D gene: TRBD2
CDR3 protein: CASSYGPGLAKTQYF
CDR3 DNA: TGTGCCAGCAGTTACGGACCGGGACTAGCGAAGACCCAGTACTTC